This entry features one T cell receptor (beta chain) sequence. This sample is drawn from a study of blood T cell repertoires in COVID-19. Study context: Sources were T cells, B-cell-depleted T cells, or PBMCs; the material itself was cDNA or gDNA.

As processed by the authors: Amplification of reference gene primers was used by the study to estimate nucleated cell counts. Assay: immunoSEQ multiplex PCR; the TCRdb copy retains only in-frame clones and omits some. Clonal size and the V and J genes are those of that table, whereas D and trimming came from the DNA. Altogether a few hundred thousand clones are present, 75% to 90% being singletons, with the ten largest covering 2% to 2.5%. Sequencing was performed on peripheral blood. This sequence originates from a man aged 50 to 59 with acute or convalescent COVID-19.

The CDR3 reads CASSPQRGASSGANVLTF. The CDR3 DNA is TGTGCCAGTAGTCCTCAGCGGGGAGCTAGCTCTGGGGCCAACGTCCTGACTTTC. The rearrangement uses TRBV19 and TRBJ2-6; TRBD2 agrees at 7 bases. Looked up from germline, CDR1 is LNHDA and CDR2 is SQIVND (reference sequence). The CDR3 is made up of 18 amino acids. With V trimmed by 5 bases and J by 0 bases, 10 bases remained unmatched.